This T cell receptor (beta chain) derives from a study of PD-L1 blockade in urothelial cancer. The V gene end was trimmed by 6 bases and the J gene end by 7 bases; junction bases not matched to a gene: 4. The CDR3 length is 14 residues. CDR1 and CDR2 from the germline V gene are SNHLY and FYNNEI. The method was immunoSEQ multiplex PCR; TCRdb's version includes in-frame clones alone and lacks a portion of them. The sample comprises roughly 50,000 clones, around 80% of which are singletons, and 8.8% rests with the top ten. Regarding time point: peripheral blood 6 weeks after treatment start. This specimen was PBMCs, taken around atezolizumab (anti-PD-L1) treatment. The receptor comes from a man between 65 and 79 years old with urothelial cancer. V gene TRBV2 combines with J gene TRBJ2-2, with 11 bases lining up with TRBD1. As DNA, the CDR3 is TGTGCCAGCAGCCGGGACAGGGGGGACGGGGAGCTGTTTTTT. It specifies CASSRDRGDGELFF.